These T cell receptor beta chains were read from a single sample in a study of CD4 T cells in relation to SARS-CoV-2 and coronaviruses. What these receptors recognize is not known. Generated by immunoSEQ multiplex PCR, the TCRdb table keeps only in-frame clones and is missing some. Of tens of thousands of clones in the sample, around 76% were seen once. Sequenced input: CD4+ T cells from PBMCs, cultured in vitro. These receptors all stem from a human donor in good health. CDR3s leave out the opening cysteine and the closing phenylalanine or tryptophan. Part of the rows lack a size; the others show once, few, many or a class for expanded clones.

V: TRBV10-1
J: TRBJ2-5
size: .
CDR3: ASSETGTGRLETQY

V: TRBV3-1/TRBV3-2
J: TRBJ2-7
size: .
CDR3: ASSHADRGPYEQY

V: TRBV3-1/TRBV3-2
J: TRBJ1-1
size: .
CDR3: ASSQPIGLAF

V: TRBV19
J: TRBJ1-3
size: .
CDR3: ASAGHRASGNTIY

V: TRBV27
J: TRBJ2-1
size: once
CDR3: ASSLSNPGGSYNEQF

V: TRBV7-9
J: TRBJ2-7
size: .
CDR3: ASSLALASGNEQY

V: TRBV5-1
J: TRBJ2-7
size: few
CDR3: ASSLGWRDSYEQY

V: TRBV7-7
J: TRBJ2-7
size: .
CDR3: ASSLRPDAYEQY

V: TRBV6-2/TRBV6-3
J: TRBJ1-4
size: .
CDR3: ASSGGSWEKLF

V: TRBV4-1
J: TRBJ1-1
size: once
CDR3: ASSQVRNTEAF

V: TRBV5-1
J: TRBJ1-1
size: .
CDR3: ASSLGGGGGHTEAF

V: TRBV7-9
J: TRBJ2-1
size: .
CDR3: ASSSPQF

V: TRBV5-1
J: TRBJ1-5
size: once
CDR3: ASSPADPRNQPQH

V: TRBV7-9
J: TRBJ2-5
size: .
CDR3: ASSLGTSGSRETQY

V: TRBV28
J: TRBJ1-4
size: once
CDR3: ASSSTGTGNEKLF

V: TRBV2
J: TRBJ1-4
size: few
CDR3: ASSWTATNEKLF

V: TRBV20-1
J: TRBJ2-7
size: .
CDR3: SAPQGYEQY

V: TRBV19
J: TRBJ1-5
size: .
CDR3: ARTKPVGGNQPQH

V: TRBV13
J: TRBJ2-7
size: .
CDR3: ASSHPTSGSYEQY

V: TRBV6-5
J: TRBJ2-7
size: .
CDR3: ASYAGAYEQY

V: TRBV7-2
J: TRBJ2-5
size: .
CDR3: ASSHPLVSSGPFQETQY

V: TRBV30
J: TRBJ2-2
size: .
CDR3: AWVAGLGELF

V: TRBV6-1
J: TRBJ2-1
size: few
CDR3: ASSERRDVSYNEQF

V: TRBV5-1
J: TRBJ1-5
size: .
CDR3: ASSLVGGNQPQH

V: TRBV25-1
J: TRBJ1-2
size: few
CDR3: ASSETGSLANYGYT

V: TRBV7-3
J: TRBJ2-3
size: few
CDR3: ASSLRLTDTQY

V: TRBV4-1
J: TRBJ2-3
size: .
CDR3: ASSQEGKVGSTDTQY

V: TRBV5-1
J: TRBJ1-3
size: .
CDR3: ASSLVPGNTIY

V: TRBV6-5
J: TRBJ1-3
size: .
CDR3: ASIRRPGNTIY

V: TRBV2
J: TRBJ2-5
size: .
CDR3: ASSEAPDRVETQY

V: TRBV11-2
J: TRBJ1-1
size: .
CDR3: ASSPGAIEAF

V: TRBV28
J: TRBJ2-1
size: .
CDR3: ASSLQTWTRQF

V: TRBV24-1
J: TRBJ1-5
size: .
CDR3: ATSEWTSSQPQH